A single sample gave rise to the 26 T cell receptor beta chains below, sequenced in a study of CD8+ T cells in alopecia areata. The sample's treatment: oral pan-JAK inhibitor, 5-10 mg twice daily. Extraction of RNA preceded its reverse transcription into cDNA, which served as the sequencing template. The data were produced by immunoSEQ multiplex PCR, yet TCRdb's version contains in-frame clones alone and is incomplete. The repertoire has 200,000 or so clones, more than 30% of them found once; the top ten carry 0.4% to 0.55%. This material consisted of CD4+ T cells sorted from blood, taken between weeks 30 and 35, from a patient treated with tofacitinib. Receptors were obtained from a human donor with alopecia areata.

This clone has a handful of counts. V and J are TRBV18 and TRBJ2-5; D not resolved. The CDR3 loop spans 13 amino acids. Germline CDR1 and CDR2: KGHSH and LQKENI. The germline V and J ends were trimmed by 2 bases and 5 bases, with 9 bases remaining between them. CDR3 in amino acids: CASSPGVGETQYF. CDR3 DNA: TGTGCCAGCTCACCAGGTGTCGGGGAGACCCAGTACTTC.

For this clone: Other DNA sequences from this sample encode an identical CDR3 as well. The chain's CDR3 is CATSRPGGVGEKLFF. In nucleotides, the CDR3 is TGTGCCACCAGCAGACCAGGGGGGGTTGGTGAAAAACTGTTTTTT. This chain connects TRBV15 to TRBJ1-4; the match to TRBD1 covers 7 bases. Germline CDR1 and CDR2: LNHNV and YYDKDF (reference sequence). The CDR3 runs 15 residues. J lost 7 bases, V lost 2 bases, and 7 bases had no gene match. The full variable domain, in which reference TRBV15 and TRBJ1-4 provide the parts outside the CDR3, is DAMVIQNPRYQVTQFGKPVTLSCSQTLNHNVMYWYQQKSSQAPKLLFHYYDKDFNNEADTPDNFQSRRPNTSFCFLDIRSPGLGDTAMYLCATSRPGGVGEKLFFGSGTQLSVL.

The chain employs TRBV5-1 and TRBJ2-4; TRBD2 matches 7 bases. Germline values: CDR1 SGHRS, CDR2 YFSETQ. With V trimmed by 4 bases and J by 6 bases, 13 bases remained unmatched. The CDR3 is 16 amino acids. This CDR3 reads CASSPSTSRTGNIQYF. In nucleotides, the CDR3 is TGCGCCAGCAGCCCATCGACTAGCCGGACTGGAAACATTCAGTACTTC. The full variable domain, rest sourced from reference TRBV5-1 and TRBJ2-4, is KAGVTQTPRYLIKTRGQQVTLSCSPISGHRSVSWYQQTPGQGLQFLFEYFSETQRNKGNFPGRFSGRQFSNSRSEMNVSTLELGDSALYLCASSPSTSRTGNIQYFGAGTRLSVL.

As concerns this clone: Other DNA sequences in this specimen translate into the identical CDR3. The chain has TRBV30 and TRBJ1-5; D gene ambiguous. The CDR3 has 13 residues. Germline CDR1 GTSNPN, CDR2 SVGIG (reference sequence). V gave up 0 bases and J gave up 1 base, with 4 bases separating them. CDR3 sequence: CAWSVGSNQPQHF. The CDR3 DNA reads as TGTGCCTGGAGTGTCGGGAGCAATCAGCCCCAGCATTTT.

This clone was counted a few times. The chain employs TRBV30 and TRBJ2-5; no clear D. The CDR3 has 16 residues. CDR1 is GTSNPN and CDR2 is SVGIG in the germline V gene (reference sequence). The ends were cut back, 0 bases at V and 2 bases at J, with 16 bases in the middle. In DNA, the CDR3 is TGTGCCTGGAGTGTACTAAAGGCAGAGTTTCAAGAGACCCAGTACTTC. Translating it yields CAWSVLKAEFQETQYF.

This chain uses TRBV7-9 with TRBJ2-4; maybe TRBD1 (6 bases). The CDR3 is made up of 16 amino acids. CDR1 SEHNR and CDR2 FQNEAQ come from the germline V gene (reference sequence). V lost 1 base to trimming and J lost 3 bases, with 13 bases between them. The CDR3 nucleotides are TGTGCCAGCAGCTTAGTAACAGGGAACAGCAAAAACATTCAGTACTTC. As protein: CASSLVTGNSKNIQYF. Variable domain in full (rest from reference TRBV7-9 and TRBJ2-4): DTGVSQNPRHKITKRGQNVTFRCDPISEHNRLYWYRQTLGQGPEFLTYFQNEAQLEKSRLLSDRFSAERPKGSFSTLEIQRTEQGDSAMYLCASSLVTGNSKNIQYFGAGTRLSVL.

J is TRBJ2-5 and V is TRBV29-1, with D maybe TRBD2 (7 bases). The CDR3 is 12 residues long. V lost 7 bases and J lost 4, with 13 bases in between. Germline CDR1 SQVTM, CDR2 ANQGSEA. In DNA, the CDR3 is TGCAGCGCCGGAGGGGGGGCAGAGACCCAGTACTTC. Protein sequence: CSAGGGAETQYF.

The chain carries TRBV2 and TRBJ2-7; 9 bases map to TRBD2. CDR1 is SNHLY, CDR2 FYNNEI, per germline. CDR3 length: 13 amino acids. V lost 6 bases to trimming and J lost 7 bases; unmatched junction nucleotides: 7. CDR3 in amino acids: CASRGSGSTEQYF. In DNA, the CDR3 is TGTGCCAGCAGAGGTAGCGGGAGCACGGAGCAGTACTTC.

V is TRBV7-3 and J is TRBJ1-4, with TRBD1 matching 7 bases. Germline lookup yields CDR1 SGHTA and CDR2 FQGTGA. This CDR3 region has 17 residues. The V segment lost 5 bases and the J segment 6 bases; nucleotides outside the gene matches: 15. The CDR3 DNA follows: TGTGCCAGCAGCCCCGGGACAGCCCAGTTCCCCCATGAAAAACTGTTTTTT. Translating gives CASSPGTAQFPHEKLFF.

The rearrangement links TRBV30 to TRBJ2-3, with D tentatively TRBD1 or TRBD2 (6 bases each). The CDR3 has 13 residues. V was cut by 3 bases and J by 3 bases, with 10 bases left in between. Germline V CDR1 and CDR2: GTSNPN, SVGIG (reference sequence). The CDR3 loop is CAWRRGRTDTQYF. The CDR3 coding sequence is TGTGCCTGGAGGAGGGGGAGGACAGATACGCAGTATTTT. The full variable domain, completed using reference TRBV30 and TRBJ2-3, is SQTIHQWPATLVQPVGSPLSLECTVEGTSNPNLYWYRQAAGRGLQLLFYSVGIGQISSEVPQNLSASRPQDRQFILSSKKLLLSDSGFYLCAWRRGRTDTQYFGPGTRLTVL.

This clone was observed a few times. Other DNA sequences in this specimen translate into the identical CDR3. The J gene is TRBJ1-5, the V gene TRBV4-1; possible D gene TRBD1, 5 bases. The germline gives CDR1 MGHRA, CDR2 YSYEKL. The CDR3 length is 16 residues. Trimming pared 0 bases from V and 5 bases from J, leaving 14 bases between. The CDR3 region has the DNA TGCGCCAGCAGCCAAGATGGTGGGGGTTGGGATCAGCCCCAGCATTTT. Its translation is CASSQDGGGWDQPQHF.

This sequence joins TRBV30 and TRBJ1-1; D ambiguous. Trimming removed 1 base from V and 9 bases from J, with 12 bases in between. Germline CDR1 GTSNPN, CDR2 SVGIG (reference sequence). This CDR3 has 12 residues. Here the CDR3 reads CAWSGTASQAFF. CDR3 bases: TGTGCCTGGAGTGGGACTGCTAGCCAAGCTTTCTTT.

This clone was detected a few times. CDR3 DNA sequence: TGTGCCAGCAGCCTAATACCGGGACAGGGTCAACTGTTTTTT. Its protein product is CASSLIPGQGQLFF. This chain joins TRBV7-3 and TRBJ1-4; 9 bases align to TRBD1. The length of the CDR3 is 14 residues. Looked up from germline, CDR1 is SGHTA and CDR2 is FQGTGA. J gave up 12 bases and V 5 bases, and 10 bases lay outside the gene matches.

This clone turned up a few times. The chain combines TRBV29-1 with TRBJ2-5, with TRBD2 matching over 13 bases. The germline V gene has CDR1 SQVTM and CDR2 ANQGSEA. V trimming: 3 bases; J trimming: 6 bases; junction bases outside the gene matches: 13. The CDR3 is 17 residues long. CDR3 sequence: CSVEGIGLAGEKKTQYF. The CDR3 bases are TGCAGCGTTGAGGGGATCGGACTAGCGGGAGAAAAAAAGACCCAGTACTTC. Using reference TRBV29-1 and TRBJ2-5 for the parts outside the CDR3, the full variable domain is SAVISQKPSRDICQRGTSLTIQCQVDSQVTMMFWYRQQPGQSLTLIATANQGSEATYESGFVIDKFPISRPNLTFSTLTVSNMSPEDSSIYLCSVEGIGLAGEKKTQYFGPGTRLLVL.

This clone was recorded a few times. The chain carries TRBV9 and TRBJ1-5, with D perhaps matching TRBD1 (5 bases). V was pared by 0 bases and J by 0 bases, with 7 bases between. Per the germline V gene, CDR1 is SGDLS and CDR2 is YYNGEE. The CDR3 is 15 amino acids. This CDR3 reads CASSVGGYSNQPQHF. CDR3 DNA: TGTGCCAGCAGCGTAGGGGGCTATAGCAATCAGCCCCAGCATTTT.

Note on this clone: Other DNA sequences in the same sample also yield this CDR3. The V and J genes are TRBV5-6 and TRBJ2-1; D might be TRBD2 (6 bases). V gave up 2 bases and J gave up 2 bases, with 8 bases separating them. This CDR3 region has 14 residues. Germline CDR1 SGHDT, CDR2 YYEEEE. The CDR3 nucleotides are TGTGCCAGCAGCTTATCGGGGGCCTACAATGAGCAGTTCTTC. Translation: CASSLSGAYNEQFF.

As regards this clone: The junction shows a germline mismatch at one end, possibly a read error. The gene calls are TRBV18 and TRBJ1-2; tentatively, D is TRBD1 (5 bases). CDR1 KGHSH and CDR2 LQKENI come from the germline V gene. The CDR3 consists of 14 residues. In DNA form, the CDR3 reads TGTGCTAGCTCACCGGGACTCCTAGGAGATGGCTACACCTTC. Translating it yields CASSPGLLGDGYTF.

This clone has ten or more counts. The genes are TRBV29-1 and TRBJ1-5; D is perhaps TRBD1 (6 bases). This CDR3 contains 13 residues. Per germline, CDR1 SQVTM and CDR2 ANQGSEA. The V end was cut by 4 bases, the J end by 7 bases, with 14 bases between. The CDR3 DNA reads TGCAGCGTTGGAGCAGGGGTAGGGCAGCCCCAGCATTTT. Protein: CSVGAGVGQPQHF.

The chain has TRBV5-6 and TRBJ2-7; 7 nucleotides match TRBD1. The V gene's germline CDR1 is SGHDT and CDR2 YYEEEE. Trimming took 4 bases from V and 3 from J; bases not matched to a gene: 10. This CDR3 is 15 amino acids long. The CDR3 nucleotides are TGTGCCAGCAGCCGTTACAAGGGGGCTTACTACGAGCAGTACTTC. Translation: CASSRYKGAYYEQYF.

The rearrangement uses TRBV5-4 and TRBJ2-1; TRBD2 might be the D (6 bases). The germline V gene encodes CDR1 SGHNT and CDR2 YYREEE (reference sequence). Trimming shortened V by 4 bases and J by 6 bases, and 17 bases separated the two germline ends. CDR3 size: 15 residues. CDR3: CASSRGTSIFNEQFF. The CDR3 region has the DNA TGTGCCAGCAGCCGTGGGACTTCAATATTCAATGAGCAGTTCTTC.

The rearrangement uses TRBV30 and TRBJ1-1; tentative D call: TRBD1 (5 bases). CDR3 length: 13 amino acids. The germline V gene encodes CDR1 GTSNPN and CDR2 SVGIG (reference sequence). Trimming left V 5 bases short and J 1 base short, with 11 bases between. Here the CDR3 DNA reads TGTGCCTGGGGGTTCGACAGGAACACTGAAGCTTTCTTT. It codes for CAWGFDRNTEAFF.

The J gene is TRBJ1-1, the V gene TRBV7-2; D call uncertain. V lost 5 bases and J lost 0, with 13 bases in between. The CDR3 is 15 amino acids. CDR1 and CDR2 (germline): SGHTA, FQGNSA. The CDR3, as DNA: TGTGCCAGCAGCCCCGGTTCGTACATGAACACTGAAGCTTTCTTT. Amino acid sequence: CASSPGSYMNTEAFF.

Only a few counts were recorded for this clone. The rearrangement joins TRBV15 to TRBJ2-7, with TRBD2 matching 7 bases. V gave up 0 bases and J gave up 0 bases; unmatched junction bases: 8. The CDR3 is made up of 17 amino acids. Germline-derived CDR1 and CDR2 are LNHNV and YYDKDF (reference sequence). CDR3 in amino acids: CATSRDLGGVSSYEQYF. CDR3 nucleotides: TGTGCCACCAGCAGAGATCTGGGGGGGGTCTCCTCCTACGAGCAGTACTTC.

In nucleotides, the CDR3 is TGCGCCAGCAGCTTCCCCCAGGGGGCGCGTACTGAAGCTTTCTTT. Residues: CASSFPQGARTEAFF. J is TRBJ1-1 and V is TRBV5-1; 8 bases align to TRBD1. V lost 2 bases and J lost 5; bases outside the gene matches: 8. CDR3 length: 15 residues. Germline loops: CDR1 SGHRS, CDR2 YFSETQ. Full variable domain (outside the CDR3, taken from reference TRBV5-1 and TRBJ1-1): KAGVTQTPRYLIKTRGQQVTLSCSPISGHRSVSWYQQTPGQGLQFLFEYFSETQRNKGNFPGRFSGRQFSNSRSEMNVSTLELGDSALYLCASSFPQGARTEAFFGQGTRLTVV.

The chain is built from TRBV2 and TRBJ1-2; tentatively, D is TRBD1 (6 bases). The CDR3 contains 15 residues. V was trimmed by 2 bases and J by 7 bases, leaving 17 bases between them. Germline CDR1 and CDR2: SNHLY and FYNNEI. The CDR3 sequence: CASSESWGRESGYTF. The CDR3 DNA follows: TGTGCCAGCAGTGAATCCTGGGGGCGCGAGTCTGGCTACACCTTC.

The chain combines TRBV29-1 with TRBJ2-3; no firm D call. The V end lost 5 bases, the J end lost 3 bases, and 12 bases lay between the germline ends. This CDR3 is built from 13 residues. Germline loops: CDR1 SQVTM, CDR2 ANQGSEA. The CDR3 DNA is TGCAGCGTTAAGCGCTACGGAACAGATACGCAGTATTTT. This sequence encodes CSVKRYGTDTQYF.